A single sample is the source of the 16 T cell receptor beta chains below, sequenced in a study of regulatory T cells in long-lasting Graves disease. The time point here: newly diagnosed GD, antithyroid drugs for less than 3 months. RNA isolated from PBMCs was used to make the TCR library. Construction of TCR beta libraries relied on iRepertoire HTBI primers and on Arm-PCR targeting CDR3 regions. TCRdb analysed the multiplex PCR reads with MiXCR anew, one entry per CDR3 protein. The repertoire consists of 200,000 to 250,000 distinct CDR3 sequences, with roughly 19% occurring once and the leading ten covering roughly 10%. The same sample was also studied in work on T cells in Graves' hyperthyroidism and ophthalmopathy.

The sequencing used peripheral blood mononuclear cells (PBMCs), collected at new diagnosis, from a patient treated with antithyroid drugs. The receptors were sampled from a woman in her twenties or thirties with Graves disease.

At least ten counts were recorded for this clonotype. The chain links TRBV6-2 or TRBV6-3 to TRBJ1-2, with D possibly TRBD1 on 6 matching bases. V lost 8 bases and J lost 1, with 11 bases in between. There are 13 residues in the CDR3. From germline, CDR1 is MNHEY and CDR2 SVGEGT. CDR3 amino acids: CASQDSLNYGYTF. Written as DNA, the CDR3 is TGTGCCAGCCAGGACAGTCTTAACTATGGCTACACCTTC.

V usage is TRBV19 and J usage is TRBJ1-4, with TRBD1 identical over 7 bases. J was trimmed by 12 bases and V by 5 bases; bases with no gene match: 6. Per the germline V gene, CDR1 is LNHDA and CDR2 is SQIVND (reference sequence). The CDR3 has 12 amino acids. The CDR3 DNA reads TGTGCCAGTAGTTGGACAGGCGGCGAACTGTTTTTT. Protein sequence: CASSWTGGELFF.

On this clonotype: Only one base separates this from a far larger clonotype, so it likely reflects a read error. The chain employs TRBV7-9 and TRBJ2-1, with D maybe TRBD2 (5 bases). Germline lookup yields CDR1 SEHNR and CDR2 FQNEAQ (reference sequence). The CDR3 totals 16 residues. CDR3 bases: TGTACCAGCAGCTGGTCGGCGGGCAATACGTACAATGAGCAGTTCTTC. It codes for CTSSWSAGNTYNEQFF.

This clonotype was seen repeatedly, ten times or more. The chain has TRBV3-1 and TRBJ2-7; the match to TRBD1 covers 10 bases. V was clipped by 7 bases and J by 7 bases; unmatched bases: 13. The CDR3 contains 15 residues. Per germline, CDR1 LGHDT and CDR2 YNNKEL (reference sequence). DNA for the CDR3: TGTGCCAGCACCCTCTCCGGGACAGGGGAACGGGAGCAGTACTTC. It specifies CASTLSGTGEREQYF.

Ten or more counts support this clonotype. The V and J genes are TRBV20-1 and TRBJ1-1; 10 nucleotides match TRBD1. The germline V gene has CDR1 DFQATT and CDR2 SNEGSKA (reference sequence). V gave up 4 bases and J gave up 10 bases; unmatched junction bases: 6. The CDR3 sequence is 12 residues long. The CDR3: CSAKGGTGVAFF. In DNA form, the CDR3 reads TGCAGTGCTAAGGGGGGGACAGGGGTAGCTTTCTTT.

On this clonotype itself: A far larger clone is one base from this, pointing to a likely read error. The J gene is TRBJ2-1, the V gene TRBV3-1, with 9 bases aligning to TRBD2. Germline CDR1 reads LGHDT; CDR2 reads YNNKEL (reference sequence). V shed 0 bases, J shed 13 bases, and the junction held 16 bases outside the gene matches. There are 17 residues in the CDR3. CDR3 protein: CASSQDWGLAGQETQFF. CDR3 coding DNA: TGTGCCAGCAGCCAAGATTGGGGACTAGCTGGCCAAGAGACCCAGTTCTTC.

This chain connects TRBV2 to TRBJ1-2; D remains ambiguous. V was pared by 2 bases and J by 8 bases, with 15 bases between. Looked up from germline, CDR1 is SNHLY and CDR2 is FYNNEI. The CDR3 spans 14 residues. This chain's CDR3 is CASSEHPASGGYTF. The CDR3 region has the DNA TGTGCCAGCAGTGAACACCCAGCCAGCGGGGGCTACACCTTC.

This clonotype has only a few counts. J is TRBJ2-7 and V is TRBV20-1; 7 bases agree with TRBD2. The J segment lost 1 base and the V segment lost 6 bases, leaving 9 bases of the junction unmatched. Germline CDR1 is DFQATT and CDR2 is SNEGSKA (reference sequence). This CDR3 is built from 14 residues. For the CDR3, the DNA is TGCAGTGCAAGTAGTAGCGGGCATTCCTACGAGCAGTACTTC. The encoded protein is CSASSSGHSYEQYF.

This clonotype was observed many times. This chain uses TRBV2 with TRBJ1-4; D unclear. The V and J ends lost 6 bases and 11 bases respectively, with 7 bases between them. CDR3 size: 10 residues. Per the germline V gene, CDR1 is SNHLY and CDR2 is FYNNEI. The CDR3 DNA is TGTGCCAGCAGATCTGGGAAACTGTTTTTT. This translates into CASRSGKLFF.

This clonotype occurred many times. This chain links TRBV20-1 with TRBJ1-2; TRBD1 agrees at 7 bases. The CDR3 sequence is 14 residues long. The V segment lost 2 bases and the J segment 4 bases; nucleotides outside the gene matches: 7. Germline V gene lookup returns CDR1 DFQATT and CDR2 SNEGSKA (reference sequence). The chain's CDR3 is CSARPPTGPYGYTF. The CDR3 region has the DNA TGCAGTGCTAGACCTCCGACAGGGCCCTATGGCTACACCTTC.

This sequence joins TRBV18 and TRBJ1-3; tentative D call: TRBD1 (6 bases). The V end was cut by 4 bases, the J end by 1 base, with 17 bases between. Germline V gene lookup returns CDR1 KGHSH and CDR2 LQKENI. The CDR3 contains 17 residues. The CDR3 bases are TGTGCCAGCTCACGGTTAATAGGACAGTTTTCTGGAAACACCATATATTTT. Protein: CASSRLIGQFSGNTIYF.

This clonotype was detected ten times or more. The rearrangement uses TRBV3-1 and TRBJ2-3; 9 bases match TRBD2. J gave up 5 bases and V 4 bases, and 31 bases lay outside the gene matches. CDR1 and CDR2 from the germline V gene are LGHDT and YNNKEL (reference sequence). The CDR3 runs 23 residues. Here the CDR3 reads CASSPRPPGEREDFNPAVDTQYF. Written as DNA, the CDR3 is TGTGCCAGCAGCCCCCGCCCCCCAGGAGAGCGGGAGGACTTCAACCCTGCGGTAGATACGCAGTATTTT.

This clonotype was detected ten times or more. The chain is built from TRBV7-8 and TRBJ1-5, with 9 bases aligning to TRBD1. Germline V gene sequence: CDR1 SGHVS, CDR2 FQNEAQ. The CDR3 is 17 residues long. V trimming: 5 bases; J trimming: 7 bases; junction bases outside the gene matches: 15. CDR3 coding DNA: TGTGCCAGCAGCAGCAGACGGGACAGGGATTTTGGGCAGCCCCAGCATTTT. It codes for CASSSRRDRDFGQPQHF.

This clonotype appeared many times. J is TRBJ2-7 and V is TRBV6-1; no firm D call. The CDR3 covers 13 residues. The germline gives CDR1 MNHNS, CDR2 SASEGT. Deletions cut 5 bases from V and 6 bases from J, with 14 bases between. The DNA for the CDR3 is TGTGCCAGCAGTCCTACAGCGTCCGGCGAGCAGTACTTC. It specifies CASSPTASGEQYF.

This clonotype was recorded many times. The V gene is TRBV6-1, the J gene TRBJ2-7, with a tentative D call TRBD1 (6 bases). Germline CDR1 is MNHNS and CDR2 is SASEGT. V was pared by 7 bases and J by 0 bases, with 16 bases between. This CDR3 has 15 residues. In DNA, the CDR3 is TGTGCCAGCAACGTACGGGACACCACCTCCTACGAGCAGTACTTC. Translated: CASNVRDTTSYEQYF.

Ten or more counts support this clonotype. The chain is built from TRBV27 and TRBJ2-1; 12 nucleotides agree with TRBD2. The J segment lost 5 bases and the V segment lost 5 bases, leaving 10 bases of the junction unmatched. The CDR3 covers 17 residues. Germline V lookup: CDR1 MNHEY, CDR2 SMNVEV (reference sequence). CDR3: CASSTPPTSGSNNEQFF. DNA for the CDR3: TGTGCCAGCAGTACCCCTCCGACTAGCGGGAGTAACAATGAGCAGTTCTTC.